These 9 T cell receptor beta chains were all obtained from the same sample, sequenced in a study of long-term antiretroviral therapy in people with HIV. Survey-level resolution applied to immunoSEQ assay v3.0. Repertoires were generated with immunoSEQ multiplex PCR, while TCRdb's copy carries only in-frame clones and drops some. In the table there are about 20,000 clones, 75% to 90% of which are singletons. The sequencing here drew on unsorted PBMCs, taken 1.2 years after starting antiretroviral therapy. Receptors originate from a woman aged 40 to 55 with HIV.

In its sample, this clone was seen a few times. This sequence joins TRBV19 and TRBJ1-1; tentative D call: TRBD1 (5 bases). Germline V gene sequence: CDR1 LNHDA, CDR2 SQIVND (reference sequence). The CDR3 is made up of 15 amino acids. V was shortened by 3 bases and J by 1 base, with 12 bases between the two germline ends. CDR3 sequence (DNA): TGTGCCAGTAGTATCTCGGACACCCAGAACACTGAAGCTTTCTTT. Protein sequence: CASSISDTQNTEAFF.

This CDR3 is CASRPQGVDPEAFF. The DNA of the CDR3 is TGCGCCAGCAGGCCACAGGGTGTCGACCCTGAAGCTTTCTTT. The chain couples TRBV23-1 to TRBJ1-1, with TRBD1 as a possible D gene (6 bases). TRBV23-1 is given ORF status, its function remaining uncertain. The CDR3 is 14 residues long. V lost 6 bases and J lost 6, with 17 bases in between.

The gene calls are TRBV6-5 and TRBJ1-3; no definite D call. Germline V CDR1 and CDR2: MNHEY, SVGAGI. Trimming left V 2 bases short and J 0 bases short, with 5 bases between. The CDR3 length is 14 residues. The CDR3 nucleotides are TGTGCCAGCAGTTACGGCACCTCTGGAAACACCATATATTTT. Residues: CASSYGTSGNTIYF.

The J gene is TRBJ1-2, the V gene TRBV5-1; weak D call: TRBD1 (5 bases). Looked up from germline, CDR1 is SGHRS and CDR2 is YFSETQ. The CDR3 spans 12 residues. V lost 3 bases and J 6 bases, leaving 9 bases between the germline ends. Here the CDR3 reads CASSWGGDGYTF. The CDR3 region has the DNA TGCGCCAGCAGCTGGGGCGGGGATGGCTACACCTTC. Drawing the rest from reference TRBV5-1 and TRBJ1-2, the complete variable domain is KAGVTQTPRYLIKTRGQQVTLSCSPISGHRSVSWYQQTPGQGLQFLFEYFSETQRNKGNFPGRFSGRQFSNSRSEMNVSTLELGDSALYLCASSWGGDGYTFGSGTRLTVV.

This clone was seen a few times. The chain uses TRBV11-3 and TRBJ2-7; D not resolved. The V and J ends lost 5 bases and 0 bases respectively, with 8 bases between them. The length of the CDR3 is 13 residues. From germline, CDR1 is SGHNT and CDR2 YENEEA. This CDR3 reads CASSPQNSYEQYF. DNA of the CDR3: TGTGCCAGCAGCCCACAAAACTCCTACGAGCAGTACTTC.

CDR3 sequence: CASSTLDWQFF. In DNA form, the CDR3 reads TGTGCCAGCAGTACACTGGACTGGCAGTTCTTC. The chain links TRBV28 to TRBJ2-1; the D gene is possibly TRBD2 (5 bases). Germline loops: CDR1 MDHEN, CDR2 SYDVKM. V lost 5 bases and J 12 bases, leaving 11 bases between the germline ends. The CDR3 sequence is 11 residues long.

This chain joins TRBV4-2 and TRBJ1-5; D remains ambiguous. The V end lost 0 bases, the J end lost 2 bases, and 8 bases lay between the germline ends. CDR1 and CDR2 (germline): LGHNA, YNFKEQ. This CDR3 contains 15 residues. DNA of the CDR3: TGTGCCAGCAGCCAAGAGCGCCAGGGCAATCAGCCCCAGCATTTT. This gives the protein CASSQERQGNQPQHF.

The chain uses TRBV14 and TRBJ1-3; D is ambiguous. Trimming shortened V by 2 bases and J by 0 bases, and 11 bases separated the two germline ends. The CDR3 covers 16 residues. From germline, CDR1 is SGHDN and CDR2 FVKESK. CDR3 nucleotide sequence: TGTGCCAGCAGCCAATTCAGGCTATCCTCTGGAAACACCATATATTTT. Amino acids: CASSQFRLSSGNTIYF.

The V call is TRBV15, the J call TRBJ1-4, with D possibly TRBD1 on 5 matching bases. The CDR3 totals 19 residues. Trimming left V 0 bases short and J 4 bases short, with 21 bases between. Germline-derived CDR1 and CDR2 are LNHNV and YYDKDF (reference sequence). CDR3 in DNA: TGTGCCACCAGCAGAGATCCCCTCCGGGGGGAAGGGGATAATGAAAAACTGTTTTTT. Protein product: CATSRDPLRGEGDNEKLFF.